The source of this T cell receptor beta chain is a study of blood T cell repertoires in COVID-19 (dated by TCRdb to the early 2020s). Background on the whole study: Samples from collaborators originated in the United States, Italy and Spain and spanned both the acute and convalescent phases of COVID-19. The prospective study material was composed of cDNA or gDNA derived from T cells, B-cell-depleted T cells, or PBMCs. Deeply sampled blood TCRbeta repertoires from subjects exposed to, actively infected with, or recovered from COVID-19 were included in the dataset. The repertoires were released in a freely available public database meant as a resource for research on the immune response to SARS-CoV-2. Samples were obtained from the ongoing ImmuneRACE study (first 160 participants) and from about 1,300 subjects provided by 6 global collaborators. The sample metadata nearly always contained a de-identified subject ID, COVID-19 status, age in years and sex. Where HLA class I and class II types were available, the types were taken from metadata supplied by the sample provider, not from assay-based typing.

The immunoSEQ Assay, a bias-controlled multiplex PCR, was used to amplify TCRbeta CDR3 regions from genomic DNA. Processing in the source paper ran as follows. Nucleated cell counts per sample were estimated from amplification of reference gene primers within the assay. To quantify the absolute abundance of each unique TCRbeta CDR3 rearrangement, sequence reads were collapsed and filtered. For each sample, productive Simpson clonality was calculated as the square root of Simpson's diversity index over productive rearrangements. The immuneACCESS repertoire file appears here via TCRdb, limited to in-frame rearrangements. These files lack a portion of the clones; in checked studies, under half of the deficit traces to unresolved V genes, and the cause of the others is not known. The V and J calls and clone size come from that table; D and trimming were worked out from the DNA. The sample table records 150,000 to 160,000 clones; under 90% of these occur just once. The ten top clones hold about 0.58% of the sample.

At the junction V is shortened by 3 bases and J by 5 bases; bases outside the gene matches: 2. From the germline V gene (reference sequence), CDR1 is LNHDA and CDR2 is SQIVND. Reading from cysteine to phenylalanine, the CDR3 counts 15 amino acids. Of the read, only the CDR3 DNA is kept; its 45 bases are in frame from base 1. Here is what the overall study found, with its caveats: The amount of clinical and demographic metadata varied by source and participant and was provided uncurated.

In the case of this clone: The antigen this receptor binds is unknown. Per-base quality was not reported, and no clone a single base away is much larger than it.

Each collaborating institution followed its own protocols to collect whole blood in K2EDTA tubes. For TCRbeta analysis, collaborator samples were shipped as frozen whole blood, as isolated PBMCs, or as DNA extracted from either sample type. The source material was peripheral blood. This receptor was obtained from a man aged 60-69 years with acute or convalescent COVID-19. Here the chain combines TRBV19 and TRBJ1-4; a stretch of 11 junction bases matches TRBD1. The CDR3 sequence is CASSMRTGGNEKLFF. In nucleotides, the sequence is TGTGCCAGTAGTATGAGGACAGGGGGCAATGAAAAACTGTTTTTT.